This TCR beta chain was obtained from a study of blood T cell repertoires in COVID-19. Overall study: Italy, Spain and the United States were the sources of the convalescent and acute COVID-19 samples.

The V and J ends lost 1 base and 3 bases respectively, with 7 bases between them. The CDR3 contains 14 residues. CDR1 KGHSH and CDR2 LQKENI come from the germline V gene. Profiling relied on immunoSEQ multiplex PCR, and the TCRdb table lists in-frame clones only, not all of them. The sample lists 150,000 to 200,000 clones, 82% occurring once. This TCR derives from a woman aged 60-75 years with COVID-19, enrolled during active disease. Sequencing was performed on peripheral blood. This rearrangement joins TRBV18 to TRBJ2-1, with a possible D match to TRBD2 (5 bases). DNA of the CDR3: TGTGCCAGCTCACCACAGGGAGACTACAATGAGCAGTTCTTC. This codes for CASSPQGDYNEQFF.